Listed below are T cell receptor beta chains from one sample, sequenced in a study of T-cell reconstitution after alpha-beta-depleted transplantation in children. One entry per CDR3 protein results from TCRdb running MiXCR on the PCR reads. The sample has about 350,000 distinct CDR3 sequences, around 16% seen once; the top ten hold around two fifths. The sequencing used PBMCs, mostly from graft donor cells, collected 360 days after TCRalphabeta/CD19-depleted stem cell transplant. The source of these receptors is a male patient aged 2 to 10 who had a stem cell transplant for acute lymphoblastic leukemia, so the T cells may come from the graft donor. CDR3s include the opening cysteine and the closing phenylalanine or tryptophan. A D gene is named only where the DNA matches it firmly. The size of a clone is reported for some rows only, either as once, few or many, or as a class for expanded clones.

>TRBJ2-2|13|-|TRBV10-3|many
TGTGCCATCAGACCAGACCGCACCGGGGAGCTGTTTTTT
CAIRPDRTGELFF
>TRBJ2-3|18|TRBD2|TRBV4-3|-
TGCGCCAGCAGCCAAGATTGGCGCCGGGGGGGACGCACAGATACGCAGTATTTT
CASSQDWRRGGRTDTQYF
>TRBJ2-7|15|-|TRBV4-1|-
TGCGCCAGCAGCCAAGTCCTGGGGAGCTCCTACGAGCAGTACTTC
CASSQVLGSSYEQYF
>TRBJ2-7|13|-|TRBV5-4|few
TGTGCCAGCAGCTCTGGAGGGTATCTCGAGCAGTACTTC
CASSSGGYLEQYF
>TRBJ2-3|12|-|TRBV5-6|-
TGTGCCAGCAGCTGGGGACCAGCAGCGCAGTATTTT
CASSWGPAAQYF
>TRBJ2-4|15|-|TRBV20-1|-
TGCAGTGCTAGAGATCGGGGAGGAACCAAAAACATTCAGTACTTC
CSARDRGGTKNIQYF
>TRBJ2-1|14|-|TRBV29-1|many
TGCAGCCTCTTCCATGGGACTCCCTACAATGAGCAGTTCTTC
CSLFHGTPYNEQFF
>TRBJ2-1|12|-|TRBV4-2|-
TGTGCCAGCAGCCAAGATTATGTCGGGCAGTTCTTC
CASSQDYVGQFF
>TRBJ2-7|13|-|TRBV4-1|few
TGCGCCAGCAGCGATCCAATTTCCTACGAGCAGTACTTC
CASSDPISYEQYF
>TRBJ2-2|15|TRBD1|TRBV4-3|-
TGCGCCAGCAGCCAACTCTCCGCCACAGGGGCCCGGCTGTTTTTT
CASSQLSATGARLFF
>TRBJ2-1|16|TRBD2|TRBV12-3/TRBV12-4|few
TGTGCCAGCAGTTTCGAGGTCCGGGAGGGAGACAATGAGCAGTTCTTC
CASSFEVREGDNEQFF
>TRBJ2-7|14|-|TRBV18|-
TGTGCCAGCTCACCACCGACCACCTCCTACGAGCAGTACTTC
CASSPPTTSYEQYF
>TRBJ2-1|16|-|TRBV21-1|-
TGTGCCAGCAGCCCCCGAGTGACTAGCGTCTACAATGAGCAGTTCTTC
CASSPRVTSVYNEQFF
>TRBJ2-5|14|-|TRBV24-1|-
TGTGCCACCAGTGTAGAGGGAAGAAAGACGACCCAGTACTTC
CATSVEGRKTTQYF
>TRBJ2-7|15|TRBD2|TRBV12-3/TRBV12-4|many
TGTGCCAGCAGCCTCGGGACTAGCGGGGGTTACGAGCAGTACTTC
CASSLGTSGGYEQYF
>TRBJ1-2|14|-|TRBV2|few
TGTGCCAGCAGTGTCGCGGGAGGGGAGACCGGCTACACCTTC
CASSVAGGETGYTF
>TRBJ2-3|16|-|TRBV5-1|-
TGCGCCAGCAGCTTGCGATTCGCTCAGGGCACAGATACGCAGTATTTT
CASSLRFAQGTDTQYF
>TRBJ2-5|18|TRBD2|TRBV7-6|few
TGTGCCAGCAGCGCCCCCCAGGGTAGCGGGAGACCTGAAGAGACCCAGTACTTC
CASSAPQGSGRPEETQYF
>TRBJ2-7|13|TRBD2|TRBV20-1|-
TGCAGTGCTACGCGGGAGGCCCTATACGAGCAGTACTTC
CSATREALYEQYF
>TRBJ2-3|19|TRBD2|TRBV4-1|few
TGCGCCAGCAGCCAAGCACTAGCGGGGACCCGTACCAACACAGATACGCAGTATTTT
CASSQALAGTRTNTDTQYF
>TRBJ1-2|17|TRBD1|TRBV18|-
TGTGCCAGCTCACCCCGGGACAGGCCCCGACAAGGCTATGGCTACACCTTC
CASSPRDRPRQGYGYTF
>TRBJ1-2|12|-|TRBV6-6|medium-sized
TGTGCCAGCAGTTCAGTTTCCTATGGCTACACCTTC
CASSSVSYGYTF
>TRBJ2-2|15|-|TRBV11-2|-
TGTGCCAGCAGCTTAATTCGTCGGGCCCGGAGGGAGCTGTTTTTT
CASSLIRRARRELFF
>TRBJ2-7|10|-|TRBV7-6|few
TGTGCCCTCCTTTTAGACGAGCAGTACTTC
CALLLDEQYF
>TRBJ2-3|14|-|TRBV4-1|-
TGCGCCAGCAGCCTTGTGACTACCCAGGTTACGCAGTATTTT
CASSLVTTQVTQYF
>TRBJ1-6|16|TRBD1|TRBV7-2|-
TGTGCCAGCAGCTTAGCAGGGGACAGGGGTTACTCACCCCTCCACTTT
CASSLAGDRGYSPLHF
>TRBJ1-5|15|-|TRBV5-1|many
TGCGCCAGCAGCTTGTTGCGGGGTAGCAATCAGCCCCAGCATTTT
CASSLLRGSNQPQHF
>TRBJ2-5|16|TRBD1|TRBV15|-
TGTGCCACCAGCAGAGATGGACCGGGCAGGGGGGAGACCCAGTACTTC
CATSRDGPGRGETQYF
>TRBJ1-2|13|TRBD1|TRBV4-3|-
TGCGCCAGCAGCCAGACAGGGGCGGATGGCTACACCTTC
CASSQTGADGYTF
>TRBJ2-3|15|TRBD2|TRBV9|few
TGTGCCAGCAGCGTAGGGTCTAGCGGGAAGCATACGCAGTATTTT
CASSVGSSGKHTQYF
>TRBJ2-3|15|-|TRBV6-5|-
TGTGCCAGCAGTTACTCAACTCGATTTGCAAATACGCAGTATTTT
CASSYSTRFANTQYF
>TRBJ2-5|16|-|TRBV20-1|-
TGCAGTGCTAGAGATCGCGGGCAGGGGATTAGGGAGACCCAGTACTTC
CSARDRGQGIRETQYF
>TRBJ2-3|15|TRBD1|TRBV10-3|few
TGTGCCTTGTCCCGGGACAGGGTAAGCACAGATACGCAGTATTTT
CALSRDRVSTDTQYF
>TRBJ2-5|12|-|TRBV6-2/TRBV6-3|-
TGTGCCAGCAGTTACTCGGGGCAGACCCAGTACTTC
CASSYSGQTQYF
>TRBJ2-7|12|-|TRBV5-5|-
TGTGCCAGCAGCCCCACCCTCTACGAGCAGTACTTC
CASSPTLYEQYF
>TRBJ2-1|15|TRBD1|TRBV29-1|-
TGCAGCGTTCCTCCCAGGACAGGGGGACCCAATGAGCAGTTCTTC
CSVPPRTGGPNEQFF
>TRBJ2-5|14|TRBD1|TRBV29-1|few
TGCAGCGTTGTGTCGGGGACAGGGAGGGAGACCCAGTACTTC
CSVVSGTGRETQYF
>TRBJ2-1|14|TRBD2|TRBV7-9|many
TGTGCCAGCAGCGGGACTAGCGGGAGGGGTGAGCAGTTCTTC
CASSGTSGRGEQFF
>TRBJ2-7|13|-|TRBV20-1|few
TGCAGTGCTAGACCAGACGGAGCCTACGAGCAGTACTTC
CSARPDGAYEQYF
>TRBJ2-7|14|-|TRBV12-3/TRBV12-4|many
TGTGCCAGCATTTCCTCGGGGAGGAGTTACGAGCAGTACTTC
CASISSGRSYEQYF
>TRBJ2-7|14|-|TRBV12-3/TRBV12-4|many
TGTGCCAGCAGTTTCCAGGGGATAGGCTACGAGCAGTACTTC
CASSFQGIGYEQYF
>TRBJ2-7|15|TRBD2|TRBV27|-
TGTGCCAGCAGTTCCAACCGGGCTAGCGGCTACGAGCAGTACTTC
CASSSNRASGYEQYF
>TRBJ2-2|13|-|TRBV27|few
TGTGCCAGCAGTCCTCAGCGATCCGGGGAGCTGTTTTTT
CASSPQRSGELFF
>TRBJ2-5|16|-|TRBV9|many
TGTGCCAGCAGCCCCTTTGGGAAGAGGCTCCAAGAGACCCAGTACTTC
CASSPFGKRLQETQYF
>TRBJ2-3|18|TRBD2|TRBV29-1|few
TGCAGCGTTGATTCGCTAGCGGGAGATCCTTTCCACACAGATACGCAGTATTTT
CSVDSLAGDPFHTDTQYF
>TRBJ2-3|17|TRBD2|TRBV28|-
TGTGCCAGCAGTTCCTCCCCGGTGGGAGGGAGAACAGATACGCAGTATTTT
CASSSSPVGGRTDTQYF
>TRBJ1-5|16|-|TRBV2|few
TGTGCCAGCAGTGAAGGCAGGAGAAACAGCAATCAGCCCCAGCATTTT
CASSEGRRNSNQPQHF
>TRBJ1-1|13|-|TRBV19|few
TGTGCCAGTAGTATACAGGGAGGGACTGAAGCTTTCTTT
CASSIQGGTEAFF
>TRBJ2-4|14|TRBD1|TRBV27|-
TGTGCCAGCAGTCACCTTGGGACAGGGTTCATTCAGTACTTC
CASSHLGTGFIQYF
>TRBJ1-4|16|-|TRBV28|-
TGTGCCAGCAGCCCTATTACAGCAGCAACTAATGAAAAACTGTTTTTT
CASSPITAATNEKLFF
>TRBJ1-5|15|TRBD1|TRBV12-3/TRBV12-4|-
TGTGCCAGCAGTTTCGGGGACAGGAGCAATCAGCCCCAGCATTTT
CASSFGDRSNQPQHF
>TRBJ2-4|14|-|TRBV5-5|few
TGTGCCAGCAGCTTGAACCAAGCCAAAAACATTCAGTACTTC
CASSLNQAKNIQYF
>TRBJ2-7|15|-|TRBV4-3|few
TGCGCCAGCAGCTTGTTACCGAAGAGCTCCTACGAGCAGTACTTC
CASSLLPKSSYEQYF
>TRBJ1-5|15|-|TRBV12-3/TRBV12-4|-
TGTGCCAGCAGTTTGGGATTCGGGATCTGGCAGCCCCAGCATTTT
CASSLGFGIWQPQHF
>TRBJ2-5|17|-|TRBV7-9|-
TGTGCCAGCAGCTTAGCGTCCGGGACTTACATCGGGGAGACCCAGTACTTC
CASSLASGTYIGETQYF
>TRBJ2-1|13|-|TRBV6-2/TRBV6-3|-
TGTGCCAGCAGTTACGGGACGTACAGGGAGCAGTTCTTC
CASSYGTYREQFF
>TRBJ2-1|16|-|TRBV20-1|few
TGCAGTTCTTACTCCGTCGGGCAGGGGAAAGGGAATGAGCAGTTCTTC
CSSYSVGQGKGNEQFF
>TRBJ1-1|13|-|TRBV4-3|-
TGCGCCAGCAGCCAAGATAGCAGGGAGGAAGCTTTCTTT
CASSQDSREEAFF
>TRBJ2-1|16|TRBD2|TRBV12-3/TRBV12-4|few
TGTGCCAGCACCCCGGGACTACAAAGCTCCTACAATGAGCAGTTCTTC
CASTPGLQSSYNEQFF
>TRBJ2-7|16|TRBD2|TRBV28|-
TGTGCCAGCACCCCACCCGGGACTACCGATCCCTACGAGCAGTACTTC
CASTPPGTTDPYEQYF